Sequencing of this TCR beta chain was carried out in a study of OX40 agonist ivuxolimab in advanced cancers. Study summary: Every 2 weeks, patients got intravenous ivuxolimab at one of six dose levels (0.01-10 mg/kg). Overall study findings and caveats: At 0.1 to 3.0 mg/kg, CD4+ and CD8+ blood T cells expanded clonally by week 6. Among the least clonally expanded were partial responders at 0.1-3.0 mg/kg.

Systemic immunosuppression or a history of autoimmune disease excluded patients. Points on this clone: The antigen remains unidentified.

TCRdb's table, derived via immunoSEQ multiplex PCR, lists solely in-frame clones and lacks some. The table has roughly 60,000 clones, around 86% seen once. The CDR3 spans 15 residues. Germline V gives CDR1 MGHDK, CDR2 SYGVNS. The V and J ends lost 4 bases and 1 base respectively, with 12 bases between them. This receptor was obtained from an adult with an advanced solid tumor such as melanoma, head and neck, liver or kidney cancer. The sequenced sample was CD4+ or CD8+ T cells sorted from blood, obtained in a trial of the OX40 agonist ivuxolimab. This rearrangement joins TRBV25-1 to TRBJ2-3; D possibly corresponds to TRBD1 (5 bases). The CDR3 sequence is CASSVGMGRTDTQYF. In nucleotides, the CDR3 is TGTGCCAGCAGTGTGGGGATGGGGCGCACAGATACGCAGTATTTT.